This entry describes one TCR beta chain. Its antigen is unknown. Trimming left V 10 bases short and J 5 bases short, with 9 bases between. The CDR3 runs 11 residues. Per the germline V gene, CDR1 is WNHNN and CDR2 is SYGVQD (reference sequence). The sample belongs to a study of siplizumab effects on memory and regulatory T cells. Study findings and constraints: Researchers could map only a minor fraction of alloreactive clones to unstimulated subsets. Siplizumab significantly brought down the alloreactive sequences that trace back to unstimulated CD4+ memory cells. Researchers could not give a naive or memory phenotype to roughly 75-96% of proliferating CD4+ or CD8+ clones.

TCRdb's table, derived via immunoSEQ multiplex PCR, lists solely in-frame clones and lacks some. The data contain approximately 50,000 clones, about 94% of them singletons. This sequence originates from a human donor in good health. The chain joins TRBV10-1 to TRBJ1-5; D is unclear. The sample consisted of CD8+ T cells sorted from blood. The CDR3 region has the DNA TGCGCCACCAATGGGGATCAGCCCCAGCATTTT. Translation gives CATNGDQPQHF.